The T cell receptor (beta chain) under discussion was sequenced for a study of CXCR3-negative and CXCR3-positive naive CD8 T cells. Broader study findings: Hydrophobicity was higher for TRB CDR3s found in CXCR3-positive naive cells than in CXCR3-negative naive cells.

About this clonotype itself: Its specificity is unknown.

This CDR3 is built from 14 residues. Germline V gives CDR1 MNHNY, CDR2 SVGAGI (reference sequence). cDNA libraries for TRB were generated by 5' RACE incorporating UMI labels. TCRdb derives one entry per CDR3 protein from the 5' RACE reads, leaving out DNA. This sample's clone table lists some 120,000 distinct CDR3 sequences. This clonotype was sampled from a human donor in good health. Some clones in this sample may be carry-over from other donors' samples. The chain uses TRBV6-6 and TRBJ1-1. The sample was naive CXCR3+ CD8+ T cells from blood. Stated subset: CD45RO-CCR7+CD27+CD95- naive CD8+ T cells expressing CXCR3 (TNR3+). This CDR3 reads CAATGEGMNTEAFF.